Below, one TCR beta chain is given with its context. The CDR3 is 17 amino acids. CDR1 SQVTM and CDR2 ANQGSEA come from the germline V gene. Trimming shortened V by 8 bases and J by 2 bases, and 25 bases separated the two germline ends. This sample is part of a study of blood T cell repertoires in COVID-19. Overall study context: There were acute and convalescent COVID-19 samples, and they came from the United States, Italy and Spain.

The assay was immunoSEQ multiplex PCR, and TCRdb's table has in-frame clones only and misses some. This sample has under 250,000 clones, with roughly four fifths found just once. The clonotype originates from a woman aged 40 to 49 with active or convalescent COVID-19. The sequenced sample was peripheral blood. The chain uses TRBV29-1 and TRBJ1-3; D gene uncertain. CDR3 residues: CSILPVGGSLPGNTIYF. The CDR3, as DNA: TGCAGCATATTACCGGTGGGAGGGAGCCTTCCTGGAAACACCATATATTTT.